This T cell receptor (beta chain) comes out of a study of T cell responses to AZD1222 COVID-19 vaccine. The repertoire was sequenced with immunoSEQ multiplex PCR; TCRdb's copy has only in-frame clones and lacks some. The sample consists of some 140,000 clones, around 93% of them appearing once. Of note for this clone: The target antigen is unknown.

Overall study results and limits: Just a handful of AZD1222 recipients were seropositive at baseline. White British ancestry dominated among donors, who included more females, and clonal diversity was possibly underestimated. Scientists sampled the repertoires only once the peak T cell response had passed.

Germline V lookup: CDR1 SGHTA, CDR2 FQGNSA. The CDR3 has 14 amino acids. Trimming shortened V by 1 base and J by 1 base, and 5 bases separated the two germline ends. This receptor was obtained from an adult in good health. Sequenced material: peripheral blood, taken on day 0 of AZD1222 vaccination. V is TRBV7-2 and J is TRBJ2-1; no firm D call. CDR3 bases: TGTGCCAGCAGCTTAGACGGTTCCTACAATGAGCAGTTCTTC. The encoded protein is CASSLDGSYNEQFF.